The 31 T cell receptor beta chains below were found in one sample sequenced in a study of OX40 agonist ivuxolimab in advanced cancers. Sequencing used immunoSEQ multiplex PCR; TCRdb keeps in-frame clones, though not all of them. The sample holds tens of thousands of clones, 70% to 90% seen once. The sample consisted of CD4+ or CD8+ T cells sorted from blood, taken in a trial of the OX40 agonist ivuxolimab. The source of these receptors is an adult with an advanced solid tumor such as melanoma, head and neck, liver or kidney cancer.

The table lists this clone with a few counts. This chain connects TRBV30 to TRBJ1-6; possibly TRBD1 for D (5 bases). The CDR3 is 19 amino acids. Trimming took 5 bases from V and 0 from J, leaving 23 bases between them. CDR1 and CDR2 from the germline V gene are GTSNPN and SVGIG (reference sequence). CDR3 bases: TGTGCCTGGGTTCCCTGGGGGGACTTCCCGTACTCCTATAATTCACCCCTCCACTTT. Its translation is CAWVPWGDFPYSYNSPLHF.

The chain couples TRBV15 to TRBJ2-5; D call uncertain. Looked up from germline, CDR1 is LNHNV and CDR2 is YYDKDF (reference sequence). Trimming cost V 0 bases and J 5 bases, with 7 bases left between them. The length of the CDR3 is 13 residues. For the CDR3, the DNA is TGTGCCACCAGCAGAGATCTCGCGGAGACCCAGTACTTC. Translating it yields CATSRDLAETQYF.

The chain recombines TRBV5-6 with TRBJ1-2; no reliable D call. V gave up 2 bases and J gave up 8 bases, with 13 bases separating them. Germline values: CDR1 SGHDT, CDR2 YYEEEE. The length of the CDR3 is 13 residues. CDR3 sequence (DNA): TGTGCCAGCAGCTTCGGCCTTCCCGGGGGCTACACCTTC. Amino acid sequence: CASSFGLPGGYTF. Looking up the rest from reference TRBV5-6 and TRBJ1-2 gives the full variable domain: DAGVTQSPTHLIKTRGQQVTLRCSPKSGHDTVSWYQQALGQGPQFIFQYYEEEERQRGNFPDRFSGHQFPNYSSELNVNALLLGDSALYLCASSFGLPGGYTFGSGTRLTVV.

The chain combines TRBV27 with TRBJ1-1; D is ambiguous. The CDR3 length is 13 residues. Germline V gives CDR1 MNHEY, CDR2 SMNVEV (reference sequence). Trimming shortened V by 4 bases and J by 1 base, and 7 bases separated the two germline ends. CDR3 sequence reads: CASSSGRNTEAFF. CDR3 bases: TGTGCCAGCAGTTCTGGGCGGAACACTGAAGCTTTCTTT.

The chain has TRBV7-2 and TRBJ2-7, with 7 bases identical to TRBD1. V dropped 5 bases and J dropped 5; count of bases not matched to a gene: 12. This CDR3 comprises 15 residues. CDR1 is SGHTA and CDR2 is FQGNSA in the germline V gene. The CDR3 DNA reads TGTGCCAGCAGCCCGCTGACAGGGTGGGGAGACGAGCAGTACTTC. Amino acid sequence: CASSPLTGWGDEQYF.

The V gene is TRBV27, the J gene TRBJ1-2, with TRBD1 as a possible D gene (6 bases). Trimming took 5 bases from V and 6 from J, leaving 10 bases between them. CDR1 and CDR2 from the germline V gene are MNHEY and SMNVEV (reference sequence). This CDR3 has 12 residues. The CDR3 nucleotides read TGTGCCAGCAGTCCGGGACATCATGGCTACACCTTC. It codes for CASSPGHHGYTF.

V gene TRBV27 combines with J gene TRBJ1-2, with D possibly being TRBD1 (5 bases). The CDR3 consists of 14 residues. Germline assignment: CDR1 MNHEY and CDR2 SMNVEV (reference sequence). Deletions cut 6 bases from V and 8 bases from J, with 19 bases between. CDR3 nucleotide sequence: TGTGCCAGCAGGCCCATGGGGGGGACTGAGGGCTACACCTTC. It codes for CASRPMGGTEGYTF.

The chain joins TRBV10-3 to TRBJ2-6; D is ambiguous. The CDR3 consists of 18 residues. With 4 bases removed from V and 0 bases from J, the gap between germline ends came to 16 bases. Germline lookup yields CDR1 ENHRY and CDR2 SYGVKD. The CDR3 nucleotides read TGTGCCATCAGTGCCTGGCAGCGCTCCGACTCTGGGGCCAACGTCCTGACTTTC. This gives the protein CAISAWQRSDSGANVLTF.

The chain joins TRBV7-2 to TRBJ2-1; D ambiguous. This CDR3 has 16 amino acids. CDR1 and CDR2 from the germline V gene are SGHTA and FQGNSA. The ends were cut back, 4 bases at V and 6 bases at J, with 19 bases in the middle. DNA of the CDR3: TGTGCCAGCAGCTCCCGGACCCAATTCTGGGGCAATGAGCAGTTCTTC. It encodes CASSSRTQFWGNEQFF.

As DNA, the CDR3 is TGTGCCAGCCGCGGGAGCCTCTACGAGCAGTACTTC. As protein: CASRGSLYEQYF. The gene calls are TRBV7-2 and TRBJ2-7, with TRBD2 matching over 7 bases. Germline CDR1 and CDR2: SGHTA and FQGNSA. With V trimmed by 8 bases and J by 3 bases, 4 bases remained unmatched. The CDR3 contains 12 residues.

The V gene is TRBV9, the J gene TRBJ1-1; D uncertain. Trimming took off 0 bases at V and 10 bases at J, with 16 bases between the two ends. There are 14 residues in the CDR3. Germline V gene lookup returns CDR1 SGDLS and CDR2 YYNGEE. The CDR3 DNA follows: TGTGCCAGCAGCGTAGGGGATTTTCCCGGCAGAGCTTTCTTT. Translated: CASSVGDFPGRAFF.

This rearrangement joins TRBV2 to TRBJ2-5, with TRBD1 identical over 7 bases. The CDR3 has 14 amino acids. Germline CDR1 reads SNHLY; CDR2 reads FYNNEI. Trimming removed 7 bases from V and 1 base from J; junction bases left unmatched: 6. DNA for the CDR3: TGTGCCAGCACCCAAGACAGGGCCCAAGAGACCCAGTACTTC. The encoded protein is CASTQDRAQETQYF. The full variable domain, in which reference TRBV2 and TRBJ2-5 provide the parts outside the CDR3, is EPEVTQTPSHQVTQMGQEVILRCVPISNHLYFYWYRQILGQKVEFLVSFYNNEISEKSEIFDDQFSVERPDGSNFTLKIRSTKLEDSAMYFCASTQDRAQETQYFGPGTRLLVL.

The chain couples TRBV30 to TRBJ1-5; no clear D gene. Germline V gene lookup returns CDR1 GTSNPN and CDR2 SVGIG (reference sequence). Trimming took off 3 bases at V and 0 bases at J, with 3 bases between the two ends. This CDR3 is 12 amino acids long. CDR3 sequence reads: CAWRYSNQPQHF. DNA of the CDR3: TGTGCCTGGAGGTATAGCAATCAGCCCCAGCATTTT.

The chain couples TRBV9 to TRBJ2-6; D is undetermined. V was clipped by 0 bases and J by 4 bases, with 5 bases between them. Germline lookup yields CDR1 SGDLS and CDR2 YYNGEE. This CDR3 has 14 residues. CDR3 protein: CASSVGGGANVLTF. As DNA, the CDR3 is TGTGCCAGCAGCGTAGGTGGAGGGGCCAACGTCCTGACTTTC.

The chain links TRBV5-6 to TRBJ2-7, with 7 bases identical to TRBD1. CDR3 length equals 15 residues. Germline-derived CDR1 and CDR2 are SGHDT and YYEEEE. V shed 3 bases and J 0 bases; nucleotides not matched to a gene: 6. The CDR3 reads CASSSLGTASYEQYF. The CDR3 nucleotides are TGTGCCAGCAGCTCCCTGGGGACAGCCTCCTACGAGCAGTACTTC.

This chain uses TRBV18 with TRBJ1-4; 7 bases match TRBD1. In germline, CDR1 is KGHSH, CDR2 LQKENI. Germline trimming cut 2 bases from V and 8 bases from J; bases unmatched to any gene: 5. CDR3 length equals 14 residues. CDR3 in DNA: TGTGCCAGCTCACCAGATACAGGGGCCGAAAAACTGTTTTTT. As protein: CASSPDTGAEKLFF.

The V and J genes are TRBV2 and TRBJ2-5; unclear D gene. The CDR3 is 10 residues long. The ends were cut back, 10 bases at V and 1 base at J, with 4 bases in the middle. Germline V CDR1 and CDR2: SNHLY, FYNNEI. The CDR3 coding sequence is TGTGCCACCTCCCAAGAGACCCAGTACTTC. This encodes CATSQETQYF.

CDR3 protein: CASTRDSDSPLHF. The CDR3, as DNA: TGTGCCAGCACTCGGGACAGCGACTCACCCCTCCACTTT. The V and J genes are TRBV9 and TRBJ1-6; 7 bases match TRBD1. Germline V gene data show CDR1 as SGDLS and CDR2 as YYNGEE. The V and J ends lost 6 bases and 10 bases, in that order; junction bases with no gene match: 7. The CDR3 loop spans 13 amino acids.

This clone was counted once. V gene TRBV19 combines with J gene TRBJ1-5, with 10 positions matching TRBD1. This CDR3 is 17 amino acids long. Germline CDR1 reads LNHDA; CDR2 reads SQIVND (reference sequence). Losses at the gene ends were 5 bases for V and 2 bases for J; bases not matched to a gene: 9. DNA of the CDR3: TGTGCCAGTAGTCCGGGACAGGGGAGAGGGGGCAATCAGCCCCAGCATTTT. It codes for CASSPGQGRGGNQPQHF.

The V call is TRBV5-8, the J call TRBJ1-5, with D perhaps matching TRBD1 (5 bases). Deletions cut 0 bases from V and 0 bases from J, with 7 bases between. CDR3 size: 15 residues. In germline, CDR1 is SGHTS, CDR2 YDEGEE. The CDR3 nucleotides are TGTGCCAGCAGCTTGGGACAGCATAGCAATCAGCCCCAGCATTTT. This gives the protein CASSLGQHSNQPQHF.

The chain uses TRBV7-3 and TRBJ2-2, with 9 positions matching TRBD1. The germline V gene has CDR1 SGHTA and CDR2 FQGTGA. This CDR3 spans 16 amino acids. V trimming: 5 bases; J trimming: 6 bases; junction bases outside the gene matches: 10. This CDR3 reads CASSPRDRVLAGELFF. The CDR3, as DNA: TGTGCCAGCAGCCCTAGGGACAGGGTCTTGGCCGGGGAGCTGTTTTTT.

The CDR3 region has the DNA TGTGCCAGCAGATATCAGGGCGGGGGTAGCAATCAGCCCCAGCATTTT. Protein: CASRYQGGGSNQPQHF. The J gene is TRBJ1-5, the V gene TRBV28, with D perhaps TRBD1 (5 bases). The CDR3 length is 16 residues. Trimming took off 6 bases at V and 0 bases at J, with 15 bases between the two ends. Germline V lookup: CDR1 MDHEN, CDR2 SYDVKM.

The chain is built from TRBV7-3 and TRBJ1-2; 9 bases are a match to TRBD1. Germline V CDR1 and CDR2: SGHTA, FQGTGA. J was trimmed by 4 bases and V by 6 bases; bases with no gene match: 9. This CDR3 is 15 amino acids long. DNA for the CDR3: TGTGCCAGCAGTCCTCCCGGGACAGGGATCTATGGCTACACCTTC. This translates into CASSPPGTGIYGYTF.

The chain links TRBV10-3 to TRBJ1-1; TRBD1 matches 7 bases. There are 14 residues in the CDR3. V was pared by 10 bases and J by 3 bases, with 11 bases of the junction left unmatched. The germline gives CDR1 ENHRY, CDR2 SYGVKD. CDR3 sequence: CATTRDSRYTEAFF. In DNA form, the CDR3 reads TGTGCCACTACCCGGGACAGCAGGTACACTGAAGCTTTCTTT.

The rearrangement links TRBV25-1 to TRBJ2-3, with D perhaps TRBD1 (5 bases). The CDR3 consists of 13 residues. With 9 bases removed from V and 2 bases from J, the gap between germline ends came to 12 bases. CDR1 and CDR2 (germline): MGHDK, SYGVNS. DNA for the CDR3: TGTGCCAGTCAACCGACAGCCACAGATACGCAGTATTTT. This sequence encodes CASQPTATDTQYF.

CDR3 sequence: CVAGTEAFF. Written as DNA, the CDR3 is TGCGTCGCAGGGACTGAAGCTTTCTTT. The V and J genes are TRBV20-1 and TRBJ1-1; maybe TRBD1 (5 bases). The CDR3 contains 9 residues. The germline gives CDR1 DFQATT, CDR2 SNEGSKA (reference sequence).

This clone was picked up one time. The rearrangement joins TRBV4-3 to TRBJ1-2; a possible D gene is TRBD1 (5 bases). Trimming cost V 0 bases and J 8 bases, with 16 bases left between them. Germline lookup yields CDR1 LGHNA and CDR2 YSLEER. This CDR3 region has 15 residues. CDR3 sequence reads: CASSQDHSPRDGYTF. In DNA form, the CDR3 reads TGCGCCAGCAGCCAAGATCACAGTCCCAGGGACGGCTACACCTTC.

This clone has just one count. The J gene is TRBJ2-1, the V gene TRBV4-1, with 12 bases that match TRBD2. There are 16 residues in the CDR3. The ends lost 2 bases at V and 4 bases at J; junction bases unmatched: 3. The germline V gene encodes CDR1 MGHRA and CDR2 YSYEKL. The CDR3 DNA is TGCGCCAGCAGCCAAATTACTAGCGGGGGGTACAATGAGCAGTTCTTC. Its protein is CASSQITSGGYNEQFF.

The sample holds one count of this clone. The V call is TRBV5-4, the J call TRBJ1-1; the D is unclear. This CDR3 is 12 amino acids long. Looked up from germline, CDR1 is SGHNT and CDR2 is YYREEE (reference sequence). V lost 1 base to trimming and J lost 5 bases, with 6 bases between them. CDR3 nucleotide sequence: TGTGCCAGCAGCTTGTTGAGAACTGAAGCTTTCTTT. Amino acids: CASSLLRTEAFF. Combining the CDR3 with reference TRBV5-4 and TRBJ1-1 gives the whole variable domain ETGVTQSPTHLIKTRGQQVTLRCSSQSGHNTVSWYQQALGQGPQFIFQYYREEENGRGNFPPRFSGLQFPNYSSELNVNALELDDSALYLCASSLLRTEAFFGQGTRLTVV.

V gene TRBV7-6 combines with J gene TRBJ2-6, with D uncertain. V was clipped by 5 bases and J by 2 bases, with 4 bases between them. Germline values: CDR1 SGHVS, CDR2 FNYEAQ. This CDR3 is 13 amino acids long. The CDR3 DNA reads as TGTGCCAGCAGCAGGGCTGGGGCCAACGTCCTGACTTTC. It specifies CASSRAGANVLTF.

The chain has TRBV7-2 and TRBJ1-4; D gene ambiguous. Trimming cost V 2 bases and J 0 bases, with 13 bases left between them. This CDR3 is 17 amino acids long. Per germline, CDR1 SGHTA and CDR2 FQGNSA. CDR3 nucleotides: TGTGCCAGCAGCTTAAATTTTCGGGGAGCAACTAATGAAAAACTGTTTTTT. Translated: CASSLNFRGATNEKLFF.